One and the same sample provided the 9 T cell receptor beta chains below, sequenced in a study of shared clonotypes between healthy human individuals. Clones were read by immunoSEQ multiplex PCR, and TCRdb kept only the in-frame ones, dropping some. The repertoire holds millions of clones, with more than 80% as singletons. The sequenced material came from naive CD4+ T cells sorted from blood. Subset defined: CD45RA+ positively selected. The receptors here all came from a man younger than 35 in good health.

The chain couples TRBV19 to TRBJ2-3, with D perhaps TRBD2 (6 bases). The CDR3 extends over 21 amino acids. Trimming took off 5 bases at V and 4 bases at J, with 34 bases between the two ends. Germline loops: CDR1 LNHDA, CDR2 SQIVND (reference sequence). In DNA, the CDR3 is TGTGCCAGTAGTTCACGGGACGGACGACAACTACGGGAGCACCCCCCAGATACGCAGTATTTT. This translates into CASSSRDGRQLREHPPDTQYF.

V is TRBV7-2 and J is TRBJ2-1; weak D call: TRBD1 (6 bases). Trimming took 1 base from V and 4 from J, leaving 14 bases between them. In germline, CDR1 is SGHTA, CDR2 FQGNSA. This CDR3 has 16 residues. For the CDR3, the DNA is TGTGCCAGCAGCTTAGAGGCAGGGGCATCTTACAATGAGCAGTTCTTC. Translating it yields CASSLEAGASYNEQFF.

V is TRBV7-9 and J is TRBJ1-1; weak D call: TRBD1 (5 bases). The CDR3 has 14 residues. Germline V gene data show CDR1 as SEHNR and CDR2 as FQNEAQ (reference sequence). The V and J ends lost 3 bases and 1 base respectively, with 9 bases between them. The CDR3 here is CASSLFTGNTEAFF. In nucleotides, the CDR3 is TGTGCCAGCAGCTTGTTTACAGGGAACACTGAAGCTTTCTTT.

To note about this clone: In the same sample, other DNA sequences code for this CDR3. The CDR3 DNA reads as TGTGCCTGGAGTGTGGGAAGGGACACTGAAGCTTTCTTT. It codes for CAWSVGRDTEAFF. V gene TRBV30 combines with J gene TRBJ1-1; D is ambiguous. Germline V gives CDR1 GTSNPN, CDR2 SVGIG (reference sequence). Trimming removed 0 bases from V and 3 bases from J, with 8 bases in between. This CDR3 has 13 amino acids. Full variable domain (outside the CDR3, taken from reference TRBV30 and TRBJ1-1): SQTIHQWPATLVQPVGSPLSLECTVEGTSNPNLYWYRQAAGRGLQLLFYSVGIGQISSEVPQNLSASRPQDRQFILSSKKLLLSDSGFYLCAWSVGRDTEAFFGQGTRLTVV.

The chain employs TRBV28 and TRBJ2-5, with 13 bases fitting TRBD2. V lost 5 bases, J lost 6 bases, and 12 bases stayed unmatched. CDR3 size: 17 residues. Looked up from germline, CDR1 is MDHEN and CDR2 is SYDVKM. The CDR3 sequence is CASSATSGGASGQTQYF. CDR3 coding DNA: TGTGCCAGCAGTGCCACTAGCGGGGGGGCCTCAGGCCAGACCCAGTACTTC.

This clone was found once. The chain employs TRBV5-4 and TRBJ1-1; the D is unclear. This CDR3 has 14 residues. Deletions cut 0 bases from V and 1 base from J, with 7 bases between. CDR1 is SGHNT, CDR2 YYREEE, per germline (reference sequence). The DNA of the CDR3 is TGTGCCAGCAGCTTGGACTTAGAGAACACTGAAGCTTTCTTT. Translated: CASSLDLENTEAFF.

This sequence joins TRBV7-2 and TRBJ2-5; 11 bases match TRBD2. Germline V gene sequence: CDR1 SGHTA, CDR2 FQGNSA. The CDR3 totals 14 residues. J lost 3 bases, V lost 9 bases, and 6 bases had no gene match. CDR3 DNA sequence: TGTGCCAGTCGGCTAGCGGGGGGAAAAGAGACCCAGTACTTC. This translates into CASRLAGGKETQYF.

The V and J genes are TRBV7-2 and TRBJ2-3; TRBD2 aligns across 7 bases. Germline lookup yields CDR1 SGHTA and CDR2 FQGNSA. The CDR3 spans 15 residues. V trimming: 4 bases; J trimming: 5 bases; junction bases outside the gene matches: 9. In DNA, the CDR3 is TGTGCCAGCAGCTCCGTAGAGCGGGACTTAGATACGCAGTATTTT. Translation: CASSSVERDLDTQYF.

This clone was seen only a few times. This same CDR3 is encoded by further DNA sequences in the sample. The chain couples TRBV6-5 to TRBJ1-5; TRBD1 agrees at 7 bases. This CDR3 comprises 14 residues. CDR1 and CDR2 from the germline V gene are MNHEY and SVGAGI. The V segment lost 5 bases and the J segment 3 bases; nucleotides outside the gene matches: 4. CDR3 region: CASSRGQTNQPQHF. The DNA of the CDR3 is TGTGCCAGCAGTCGGGGACAGACCAATCAGCCCCAGCATTTT.